These 22 T cell receptor beta chains were sequenced from one sample in a study of early T cells in non-severe SARS-CoV-2 infection. TCRdb re-analysed the 5' RACE reads in MiXCR, keeping a single row per CDR3 protein. The sample lists over 70,000 distinct CDR3 sequences; around 14% were seen once. The source material was whole blood. These receptors were obtained from an adult who was a healthcare worker with PCR-confirmed SARS-CoV-2 infection or an uninfected control (not recorded which).

The table lists this clonotype with a few counts. The CDR3 region is CASSFRGLARGQETQYF. The CDR3 DNA is TGTGCCAGCAGTTTTCGAGGACTGGCCAGAGGGCAAGAGACCCAGTACTTC. V is TRBV28 and J is TRBJ2-5; D is perhaps TRBD2 (5 bases). CDR3 length equals 17 residues. CDR1 and CDR2 from the germline V gene are MDHEN and SYDVKM. Trimming took 3 bases from V and 2 from J, leaving 19 bases between them.

The CDR3 DNA follows: TGTGCCTCAGGGGGGCTAGCTGGGGAGACCCAGTACTTC. Residues: CASGGLAGETQYF. The rearrangement uses TRBV12-3 or TRBV12-4 and TRBJ2-5; D possibly corresponds to TRBD1 (7 bases). Trimming removed 11 bases at V and 5 bases at J, with 18 bases between. CDR3 length: 13 amino acids.

V usage is TRBV12-3 or TRBV12-4 and J usage is TRBJ2-1; 7 positions agree with TRBD2. The length of the CDR3 is 14 residues. V was clipped by 6 bases and J by 4 bases; unmatched bases: 6. This CDR3 reads CASSYSGSYNEQFF. CDR3 coding DNA: TGTGCCAGCAGCTATAGCGGGTCATACAATGAGCAGTTCTTC.

This clonotype appeared many times. V is TRBV4-2 and J is TRBJ2-1; 13 bases map to TRBD2. CDR3 size: 16 residues. CDR1 is LGHNA and CDR2 is YNFKEQ in the germline V gene. V lost 1 base and J lost 8; bases outside the gene matches: 5. The CDR3 DNA sequence: TGTGCCAGCAGCCAAGGGACTAGCGGGAGAGCCTATGAGCAGTTCTTC. Translation gives CASSQGTSGRAYEQFF.

Concerning this clonotype: A much larger clone differs from this one at a single base, so this may be a read error. This chain uses TRBV7-3 with TRBJ2-3, with 11 bases fitting TRBD2. The CDR3 contains 15 residues. Looked up from germline, CDR1 is SGHTA and CDR2 is FQGTGA. The CDR3 DNA is TGTGTCAGCAGCCCGGGACTAGCGGACACAGATACGCAGTATTTT. Translated: CVSSPGLADTDTQYF.

This clonotype was counted at least ten times. This chain joins TRBV11-2 and TRBJ1-1, with 10 bases aligning to TRBD1. With 5 bases clipped from V and 1 base from J, the junction kept 4 bases outside the gene matches. Germline V lookup: CDR1 SGHAT, CDR2 FQNNGV. The CDR3 sequence is 15 residues long. CDR3 in DNA: TGTGCCAGCAGCCGCAGGGACAGGGGGAACACTGAAGCTTTCTTT. It yields the protein CASSRRDRGNTEAFF.

This clonotype turned up a few times. The V call is TRBV9, the J call TRBJ2-7; tentative D call: TRBD2 (5 bases). Germline V gives CDR1 SGDLS, CDR2 YYNGEE. This CDR3 has 14 residues. Trimming shortened V by 3 bases and J by 0 bases, and 10 bases separated the two germline ends. The CDR3 nucleotides are TGTGCCAGCAGCGGAAGCGGTCTCTCCTACGAGCAGTACTTC. Amino acid sequence: CASSGSGLSYEQYF. Full variable domain (outside the CDR3, taken from reference TRBV9 and TRBJ2-7): DSGVTQTPKHLITATGQRVTLRCSPRSGDLSVYWYQQSLDQGLQFLIQYYNGEERAKGNILERFSAQQFPDLHSELNLSSLELGDSALYFCASSGSGLSYEQYFGPGTRLTVT.

This clonotype came up a few times. V and J are TRBV7-2 and TRBJ2-1; D unresolved. CDR3 length equals 13 residues. Per the germline V gene, CDR1 is SGHTA and CDR2 is FQGNSA. V was pared by 5 bases and J by 3 bases, with 8 bases between. In DNA, the CDR3 is TGTGCCAGCAGCAGTGGGCTCTACAATGAGCAGTTCTTC. It specifies CASSSGLYNEQFF.

In this sample, this clonotype turned up a few times. This rearrangement joins TRBV11-2 to TRBJ2-3; D is possibly TRBD1 or TRBD2 (5 bases each). CDR3 size: 16 residues. V was pared by 5 bases and J by 2 bases, with 17 bases between. Germline CDR1 is SGHAT and CDR2 is FQNNGV. CDR3 region: CASSNTGRDLTDTQYF. CDR3 DNA sequence: TGTGCCAGCAGCAATACCGGACGGGACCTCACAGATACGCAGTATTTT.

This clonotype was detected a few times. The chain uses TRBV18 and TRBJ2-5, with D maybe TRBD2 (6 bases). CDR3 length: 14 residues. The germline gives CDR1 KGHSH, CDR2 LQKENI. V was cut by 4 bases and J by 2 bases, with 11 bases left in between. The CDR3 DNA reads TGTGCCAGCTCACGTGTGCGGGATCAAGAGACCCAGTACTTC. Amino acid sequence: CASSRVRDQETQYF.

This clonotype was observed a few times. V and J are TRBV4-2 and TRBJ2-7; 9 nucleotides match TRBD2. Germline CDR1 and CDR2: LGHNA and YNFKEQ. V gave up 1 base and J gave up 3 bases; unmatched junction bases: 7. The CDR3 spans 16 residues. Here the CDR3 DNA reads TGTGCCAGCAGCCAAGGGGGCGGGAGGGCCCTCTACGAGCAGTACTTC. Its protein is CASSQGGGRALYEQYF.

The J gene is TRBJ1-2, the V gene TRBV7-2; TRBD1 is a possible D gene (6 bases). The CDR3 is made up of 14 amino acids. Germline CDR1 and CDR2: SGHTA and FQGNSA. V gave up 3 bases and J gave up 2 bases, with 10 bases separating them. CDR3 DNA sequence: TGTGCCAGCAGCTTTGACAGGATGAACTATGGCTACACCTTC. This sequence encodes CASSFDRMNYGYTF.

This clonotype appeared a few times. J is TRBJ1-1 and V is TRBV29-1; tentative D call: TRBD1 (5 bases). The V end was cut by 8 bases, the J end by 3 bases, with 13 bases between. In germline, CDR1 is SQVTM, CDR2 ANQGSEA. The CDR3 runs 12 residues. The CDR3 nucleotides are TGCAGCACGAATTCAGGGTACACTGAAGCTTTCTTT. Protein product: CSTNSGYTEAFF. The variable domain in full, completed from reference TRBV29-1 and TRBJ1-1, reads SAVISQKPSRDICQRGTSLTIQCQVDSQVTMMFWYRQQPGQSLTLIATANQGSEATYESGFVIDKFPISRPNLTFSTLTVSNMSPEDSSIYLCSTNSGYTEAFFGQGTRLTVV.

V gene TRBV7-9 combines with J gene TRBJ1-1; D unresolved. CDR3 size: 12 residues. Germline V gives CDR1 SEHNR, CDR2 FQNEAQ (reference sequence). Trimming pared 10 bases from V and 8 bases from J, leaving 17 bases between. CDR3 nucleotide sequence: TGTGCCATACCCTGGCAGGTTGACGAAGCTTTCTTT. As protein: CAIPWQVDEAFF. Full variable domain (outside the CDR3, taken from reference TRBV7-9 and TRBJ1-1): DTGVSQNPRHKITKRGQNVTFRCDPISEHNRLYWYRQTLGQGPEFLTYFQNEAQLEKSRLLSDRFSAERPKGSFSTLEIQRTEQGDSAMYLCAIPWQVDEAFFGQGTRLTVV.

Many counts were recorded for this clonotype. V gene TRBV6-2 or TRBV6-3 combines with J gene TRBJ2-7; D gene unclear. Germline assignment: CDR1 MNHEY and CDR2 SVGEGT. The CDR3 extends over 11 amino acids. V was cut by 2 bases and J by 5 bases, with 4 bases left in between. This CDR3 reads CASSYGDEQYF. CDR3 DNA: TGTGCCAGCAGTTACGGCGACGAGCAGTACTTC.

In its sample, this clonotype was seen a few times. The chain links TRBV30 to TRBJ1-2; D uncertain. Between the trimmed V and J ends, which lost 3 bases and 6 bases, there was a span of 11 bases. Germline CDR1 and CDR2: GTSNPN and SVGIG (reference sequence). The CDR3 totals 12 residues. The CDR3 sequence: CAWRKGWHGYTF. CDR3 sequence (DNA): TGTGCCTGGAGGAAAGGGTGGCATGGCTACACCTTC.

The chain has TRBV12-3 or TRBV12-4 and TRBJ2-7, with 12 bases fitting TRBD2. This CDR3 has 16 amino acids. Trimming cost V 4 bases and J 5 bases; bases outside gene matches: 9. The CDR3 region is CASSSRRTSGADEQYF. The CDR3 DNA reads as TGTGCCAGCAGTTCCAGACGGACTAGCGGGGCGGACGAGCAGTACTTC.

The gene calls are TRBV28 and TRBJ2-7; possible D gene TRBD2, 6 bases. The CDR3 length is 15 residues. Per the germline V gene, CDR1 is MDHEN and CDR2 is SYDVKM. Trimming shortened V by 8 bases and J by 2 bases, and 19 bases separated the two germline ends. The CDR3 protein is CASETPGGAPYEQYF. The CDR3 region has the DNA TGTGCCAGCGAAACCCCCGGCGGGGCCCCCTACGAGCAGTACTTC.

A few counts support this clonotype. The chain combines TRBV5-1 with TRBJ1-1, with 7 bases lining up with TRBD1. The CDR3 has 15 residues. Germline assignment: CDR1 SGHRS and CDR2 YFSETQ. With 4 bases clipped from V and 1 base from J, the junction kept 7 bases outside the gene matches. CDR3: CASSTRDSPNTEAFF. For the CDR3, the DNA is TGCGCCAGCAGCACCCGGGACAGCCCGAACACTGAAGCTTTCTTT. The complete variable domain, with remaining parts taken from reference TRBV5-1 and TRBJ1-1, reads KAGVTQTPRYLIKTRGQQVTLSCSPISGHRSVSWYQQTPGQGLQFLFEYFSETQRNKGNFPGRFSGRQFSNSRSEMNVSTLELGDSALYLCASSTRDSPNTEAFFGQGTRLTVV.

The chain is built from TRBV6-5 and TRBJ2-7, with 7 bases that match TRBD2. With 8 bases clipped from V and 2 bases from J, the junction kept 6 bases outside the gene matches. Germline-derived CDR1 and CDR2 are MNHEY and SVGAGI. This CDR3 is built from 13 residues. CDR3 loop: CASRLADTYEQYF. The CDR3, as DNA: TGTGCCAGCCGTCTAGCGGATACCTACGAGCAGTACTTC.

At least ten counts were recorded for this clonotype. The chain recombines TRBV1 with TRBJ2-1. TRBV1 is reported as a pseudogene. The CDR3 contains 10 residues. CDR3 loop: CTSSGIEQFF. CDR3 coding DNA: TGCACCAGCAGCGGTATCGAGCAGTTCTTC.

This clonotype was recorded a few times. The chain couples TRBV27 to TRBJ2-3; D remains ambiguous. The ends were cut back, 7 bases at V and 1 base at J, with 9 bases in the middle. Germline V gene lookup returns CDR1 MNHEY and CDR2 SMNVEV (reference sequence). The CDR3 totals 13 residues. The CDR3 DNA is TGTGCCAGCAAGATACCCGGCACAGATACGCAGTATTTT. Residues: CASKIPGTDTQYF.